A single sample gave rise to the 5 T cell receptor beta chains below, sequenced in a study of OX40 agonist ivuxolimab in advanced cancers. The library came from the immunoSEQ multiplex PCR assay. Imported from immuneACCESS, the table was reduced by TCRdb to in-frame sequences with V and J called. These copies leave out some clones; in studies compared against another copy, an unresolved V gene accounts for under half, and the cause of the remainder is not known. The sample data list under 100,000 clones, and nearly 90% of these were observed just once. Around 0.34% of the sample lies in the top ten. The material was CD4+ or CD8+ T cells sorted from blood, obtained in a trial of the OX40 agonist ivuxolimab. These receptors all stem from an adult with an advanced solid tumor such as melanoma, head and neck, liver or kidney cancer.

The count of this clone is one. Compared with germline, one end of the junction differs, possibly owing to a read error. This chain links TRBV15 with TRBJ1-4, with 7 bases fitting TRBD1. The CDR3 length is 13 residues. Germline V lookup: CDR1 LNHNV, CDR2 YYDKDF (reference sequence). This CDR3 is CATSSTSWGTDDF. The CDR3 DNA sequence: TGTGCCACCAGCAGCACCAGTTGGGGGACAGATGATTTT.

In DNA form, the CDR3 reads TGCGCCAGCAGCTTGGTTCGGCAGGGCTACAATGAGCAGTTCTTC. It yields the protein CASSLVRQGYNEQFF. This sequence joins TRBV5-1 and TRBJ2-1, with a tentative D call TRBD1 (5 bases). The length of the CDR3 is 15 residues. Germline values: CDR1 SGHRS, CDR2 YFSETQ. V was shortened by 0 bases and J by 3 bases, with 10 bases between the two germline ends. Full variable domain (rest looked up from reference TRBV5-1 and TRBJ2-1): KAGVTQTPRYLIKTRGQQVTLSCSPISGHRSVSWYQQTPGQGLQFLFEYFSETQRNKGNFPGRFSGRQFSNSRSEMNVSTLELGDSALYLCASSLVRQGYNEQFFGPGTRLTVL.

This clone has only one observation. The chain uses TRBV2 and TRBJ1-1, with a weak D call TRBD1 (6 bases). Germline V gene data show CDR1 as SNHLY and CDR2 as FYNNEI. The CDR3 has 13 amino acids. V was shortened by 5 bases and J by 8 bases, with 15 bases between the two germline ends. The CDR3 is CASSNQGQGEAFF. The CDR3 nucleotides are TGTGCCAGCAGTAATCAGGGGCAAGGGGAAGCTTTCTTT.

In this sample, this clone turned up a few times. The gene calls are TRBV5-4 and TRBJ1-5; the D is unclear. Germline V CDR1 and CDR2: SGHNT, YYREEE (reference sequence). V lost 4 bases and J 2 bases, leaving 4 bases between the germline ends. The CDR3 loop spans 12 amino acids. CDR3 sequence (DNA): TGTGCCAGCAGCAGCGGCAATCAGCCCCAGCATTTT. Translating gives CASSSGNQPQHF.

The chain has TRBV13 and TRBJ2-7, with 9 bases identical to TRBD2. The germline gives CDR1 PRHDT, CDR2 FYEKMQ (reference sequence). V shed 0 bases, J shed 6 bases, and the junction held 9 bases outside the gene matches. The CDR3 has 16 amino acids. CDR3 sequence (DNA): TGTGCCAGCAGCTTAGGCCGGGGTAGCGGGAGTTTCGAGCAGTACTTC. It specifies CASSLGRGSGSFEQYF.